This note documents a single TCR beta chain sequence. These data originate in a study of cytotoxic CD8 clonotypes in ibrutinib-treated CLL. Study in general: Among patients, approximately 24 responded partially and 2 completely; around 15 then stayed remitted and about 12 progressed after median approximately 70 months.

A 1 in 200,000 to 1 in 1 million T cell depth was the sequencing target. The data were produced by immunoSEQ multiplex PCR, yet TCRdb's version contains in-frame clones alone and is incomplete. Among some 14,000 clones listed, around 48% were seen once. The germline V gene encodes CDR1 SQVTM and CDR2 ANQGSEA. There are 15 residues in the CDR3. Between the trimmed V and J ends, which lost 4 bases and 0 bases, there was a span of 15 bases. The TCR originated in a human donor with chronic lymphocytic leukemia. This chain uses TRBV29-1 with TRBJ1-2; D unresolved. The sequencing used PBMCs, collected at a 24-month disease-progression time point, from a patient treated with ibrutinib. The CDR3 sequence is CSVVPPRRPNYGYTF. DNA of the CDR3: TGCAGCGTTGTCCCTCCGAGGAGACCTAACTATGGCTACACCTTC.